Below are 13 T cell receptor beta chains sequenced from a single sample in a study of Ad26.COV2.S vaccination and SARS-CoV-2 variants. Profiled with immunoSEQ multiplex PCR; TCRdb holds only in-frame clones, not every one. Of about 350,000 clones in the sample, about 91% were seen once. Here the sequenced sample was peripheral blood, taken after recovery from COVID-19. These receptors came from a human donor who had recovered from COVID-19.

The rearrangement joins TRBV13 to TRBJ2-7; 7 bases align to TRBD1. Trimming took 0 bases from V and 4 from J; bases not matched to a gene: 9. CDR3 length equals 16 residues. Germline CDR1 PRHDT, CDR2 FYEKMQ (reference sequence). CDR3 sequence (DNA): TGTGCCAGCAGCTTAGGCCTACCAGGGGGTCAGTACGAGCAGTACTTC. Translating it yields CASSLGLPGGQYEQYF. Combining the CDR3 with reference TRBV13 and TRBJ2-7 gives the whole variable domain AAGVIQSPRHLIKEKRETATLKCYPIPRHDTVYWYQQGPGQDPQFLISFYEKMQSDKGSIPDRFSAQQFSDYHSELNMSSLELGDSALYFCASSLGLPGGQYEQYFGPGTRLTVT.

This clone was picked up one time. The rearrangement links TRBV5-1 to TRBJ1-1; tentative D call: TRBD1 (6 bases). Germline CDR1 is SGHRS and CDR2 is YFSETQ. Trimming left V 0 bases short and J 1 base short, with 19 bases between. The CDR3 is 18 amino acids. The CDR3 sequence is CASSLVSPGAGWNTEAFF. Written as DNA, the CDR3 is TGCGCCAGCAGCTTGGTATCCCCAGGGGCGGGGTGGAACACTGAAGCTTTCTTT. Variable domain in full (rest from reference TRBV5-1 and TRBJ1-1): KAGVTQTPRYLIKTRGQQVTLSCSPISGHRSVSWYQQTPGQGLQFLFEYFSETQRNKGNFPGRFSGRQFSNSRSEMNVSTLELGDSALYLCASSLVSPGAGWNTEAFFGQGTRLTVV.

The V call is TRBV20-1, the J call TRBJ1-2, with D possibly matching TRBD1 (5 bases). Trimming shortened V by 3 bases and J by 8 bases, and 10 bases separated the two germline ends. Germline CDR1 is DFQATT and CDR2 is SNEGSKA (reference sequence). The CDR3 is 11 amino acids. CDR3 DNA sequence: TGCAGTGCTAGCGGGGCGGAGGGCTACACCTTC. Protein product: CSASGAEGYTF.

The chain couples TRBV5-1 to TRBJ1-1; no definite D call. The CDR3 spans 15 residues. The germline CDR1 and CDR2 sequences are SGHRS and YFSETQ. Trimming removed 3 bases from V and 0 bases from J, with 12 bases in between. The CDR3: CASSSSVQMNTEAFF. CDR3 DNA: TGCGCCAGCAGCTCGAGTGTACAGATGAACACTGAAGCTTTCTTT.

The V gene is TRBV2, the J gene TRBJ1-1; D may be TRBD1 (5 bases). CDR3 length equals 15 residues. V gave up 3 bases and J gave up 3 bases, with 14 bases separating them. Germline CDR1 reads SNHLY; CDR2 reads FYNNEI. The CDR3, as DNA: TGTGCCAGCAGTGACGAGGAAGGGGAGTACACTGAAGCTTTCTTT. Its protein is CASSDEEGEYTEAFF.

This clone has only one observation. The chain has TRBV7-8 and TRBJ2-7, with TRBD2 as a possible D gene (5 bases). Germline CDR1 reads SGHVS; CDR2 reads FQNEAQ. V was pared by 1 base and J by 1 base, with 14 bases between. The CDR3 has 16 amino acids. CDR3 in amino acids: CASSLVVGIRSYEQYF. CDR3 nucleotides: TGTGCCAGCAGCTTAGTGGTCGGGATTAGATCCTACGAGCAGTACTTC.

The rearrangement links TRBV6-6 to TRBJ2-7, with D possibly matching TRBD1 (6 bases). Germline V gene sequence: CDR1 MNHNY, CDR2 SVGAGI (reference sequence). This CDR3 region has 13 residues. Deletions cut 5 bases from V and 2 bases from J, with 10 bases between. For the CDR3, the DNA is TGTGCCAGCAGTAGGACAGCCCCCTACGAGCAGTACTTC. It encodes CASSRTAPYEQYF.

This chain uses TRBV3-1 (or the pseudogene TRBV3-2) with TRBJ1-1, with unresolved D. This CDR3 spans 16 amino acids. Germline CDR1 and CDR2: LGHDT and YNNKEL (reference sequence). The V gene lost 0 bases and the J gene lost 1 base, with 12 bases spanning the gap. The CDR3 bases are TGTGCCAGCAGCCAAGAAGGTCACCGAGGGAACACTGAAGCTTTCTTT. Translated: CASSQEGHRGNTEAFF.

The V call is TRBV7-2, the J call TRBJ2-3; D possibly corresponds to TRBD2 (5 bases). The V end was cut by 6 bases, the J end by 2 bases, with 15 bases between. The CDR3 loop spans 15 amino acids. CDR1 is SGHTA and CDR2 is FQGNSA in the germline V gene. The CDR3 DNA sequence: TGTGCCAGCAGGTTCGGGCGAGGGAACACAGATACGCAGTATTTT. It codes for CASRFGRGNTDTQYF.

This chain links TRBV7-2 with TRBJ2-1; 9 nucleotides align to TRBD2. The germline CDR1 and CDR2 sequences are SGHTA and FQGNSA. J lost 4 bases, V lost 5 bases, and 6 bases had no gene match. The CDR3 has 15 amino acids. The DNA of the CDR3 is TGTGCCAGCAGCCGTAGCGGGGGACAATACAATGAGCAGTTCTTC. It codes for CASSRSGGQYNEQFF.

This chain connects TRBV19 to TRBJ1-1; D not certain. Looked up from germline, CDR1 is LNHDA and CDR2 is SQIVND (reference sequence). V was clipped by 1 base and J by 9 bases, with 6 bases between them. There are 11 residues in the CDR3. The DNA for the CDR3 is TGTGCCAGTAGTATAGCTGGAAAAGCTTTCTTT. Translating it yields CASSIAGKAFF.

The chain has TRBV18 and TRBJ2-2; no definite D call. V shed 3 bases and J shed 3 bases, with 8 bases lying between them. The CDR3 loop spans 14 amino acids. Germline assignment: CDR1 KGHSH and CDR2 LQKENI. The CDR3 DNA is TGTGCCAGCTCACCGAATCAAGACACCGGGGAGCTGTTTTTT. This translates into CASSPNQDTGELFF.

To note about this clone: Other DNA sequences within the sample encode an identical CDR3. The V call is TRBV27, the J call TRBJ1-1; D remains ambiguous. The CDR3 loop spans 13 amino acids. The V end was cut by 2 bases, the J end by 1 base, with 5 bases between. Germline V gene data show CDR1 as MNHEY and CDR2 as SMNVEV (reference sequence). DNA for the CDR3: TGTGCCAGCAGTTTAAGCCCGAACACTGAAGCTTTCTTT. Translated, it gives CASSLSPNTEAFF.